This T cell receptor (beta chain) was found in a study of CD8+CD57+ T cells in acquired aplastic anemia. Study summary: Sorted CD4+ plus CD8+ cells gave DNA averaging roughly 3.2 ug.

Patients selected for sequencing had displayed CD8+CD57+ cell expansion by flow cytometry. CDR1 is SGHRS, CDR2 YFSETQ, per germline. Trimming stripped 4 bases from V and 0 bases from J, with 10 bases between. This CDR3 contains 14 residues. Study observations and caveats: Between the patient and control groups, CD8+ Simpson's diversity did not differ significantly.

The study profiled TCR beta VDJ and CDR3 using genomic DNA as template. MiXCR was run by TCRdb on the reads, yielding one entry per CDR3 protein. The sample lists under 350,000 distinct CDR3 sequences; approximately 57% were seen once. This clonotype showed up just once. Its antigen is not known. The TCR was taken from a human donor with aplastic anemia. The sequencing input was sorted CD4+, CD8+, or CD8+CD57+ T cells (not recorded which) from PBMCs. This chain links TRBV5-1 with TRBJ1-1; perhaps TRBD1 as D (5 bases). The CDR3 is CASSLRAMNTEAFF. CDR3 coding DNA: TGCGCCAGCAGCCTCAGGGCCATGAACACTGAAGCTTTCTTT. Drawing the rest from reference TRBV5-1 and TRBJ1-1, the complete variable domain is KAGVTQTPRYLIKTRGQQVTLSCSPISGHRSVSWYQQTPGQGLQFLFEYFSETQRNKGNFPGRFSGRQFSNSRSEMNVSTLELGDSALYLCASSLRAMNTEAFFGQGTRLTVV.